Listed below are T cell receptor beta chains from one sample, sequenced in a study of T-cell memory formation after mild COVID-19. TCRdb itself ran the 5' RACE reads through MiXCR, one entry per CDR3 protein. The sample carries 140,000 to 150,000 distinct CDR3 sequences, roughly 24% recorded once. Sequencing input: PBMCs or a T cell subset sorted from them (not recorded which). The receptors were gathered from an adult woman who had mild COVID-19 (a few samples of this study predate the infection). Cell type and time point are not known. Each CDR3 is given with its conserved first and last residue. A D gene is named only where the DNA matches it firmly. Some rows have no size entry. The others give once, few or many, or a class for an expanded clone.

TRBV10-3	-	TRBJ2-6	few	CAISDFGRDRSPSGANVLTF	TGTGCCATCAGTGACTTCGGGAGGGACAGGAGCCCCTCTGGGGCCAACGTCCTGACTTTC
TRBV12-3/TRBV12-4	-	TRBJ2-3	-	CASSGEGISDTQYF	TGTGCCAGCAGCGGCGAAGGGATCTCAGATACGCAGTATTTT
TRBV7-9	-	TRBJ1-4	-	CASSFKGVDEKLFF	TGTGCCAGCAGCTTCAAGGGAGTAGATGAAAAACTGTTTTTT
TRBV29-1	-	TRBJ2-7	few	CSVESGDGSYEQYF	TGCAGCGTTGAAAGCGGTGACGGCTCCTACGAGCAGTACTTC
TRBV11-2	-	TRBJ2-1	-	CASSPPQGASGTYAYNEQFF	TGTGCCAGCAGCCCCCCACAGGGGGCTAGCGGGACCTATGCCTACAATGAGCAGTTCTTC
TRBV20-1	-	TRBJ1-5	-	CSAREQPSNQPQHF	TGCAGTGCTAGAGAACAGCCTAGCAATCAGCCCCAGCATTTT
TRBV12-3/TRBV12-4	-	TRBJ2-3	few	CASSSTWSFGVGDTQYF	TGTGCCAGCAGTTCTACGTGGTCCTTTGGGGTGGGAGATACGCAGTATTTT
TRBV18	TRBD1	TRBJ2-7	few	CASLPDRGYEQYF	TGTGCCAGCCTACCAGACAGGGGCTACGAGCAGTACTTC
TRBV20-1	TRBD1	TRBJ1-2	-	CATGGRRGPDGYTF	TGCGCAACAGGGGGCAGGCGCGGTCCGGATGGCTACACCTTC
TRBV29-1	-	TRBJ1-2	-	CSVEVAGADGYTF	TGCAGCGTTGAAGTCGCAGGAGCGGATGGCTACACCTTC
TRBV5-6	TRBD1	TRBJ2-2	-	CASSLGILRTGANTGELFF	TGTGCCAGCAGCTTGGGCATCTTGAGGACAGGGGCGAACACCGGGGAGCTGTTTTTT
TRBV7-9	TRBD1	TRBJ2-3	few	CASSLAQGDGLKDTQYF	TGTGCCAGCAGCTTAGCACAGGGGGACGGGCTCAAGGATACGCAGTATTTT
TRBV7-9	-	TRBJ2-1	few	CASSLKISGQFF	TGTGCCAGCAGCCTCAAGATCAGTGGGCAGTTCTTC
TRBV6-2/TRBV6-3	-	TRBJ2-1	-	CASSYSGGLVSNEQFF	TGTGCCAGCAGTTACTCAGGAGGGCTAGTTTCCAATGAGCAGTTCTTC
TRBV7-9	TRBD2	TRBJ2-5	few	CASSLARRGLAEQETQYF	TGTGCCAGCAGCTTAGCGCGGCGGGGACTAGCGGAACAAGAGACCCAGTACTTC
TRBV7-2	-	TRBJ1-1	many	CASSSSPGYTEAFF	TGTGCCAGCAGCTCTTCCCCAGGGTACACTGAAGCTTTCTTT
TRBV7-9	-	TRBJ2-7	-	CASSLERGGAYYEQYF	TGTGCCAGCAGCTTAGAGAGGGGCGGCGCTTACTACGAGCAGTACTTC
TRBV25-1	-	TRBJ2-2	-	CASSTGTVTGELFF	TGTGCCAGCAGTACCGGGACGGTCACCGGGGAGCTGTTTTTT
TRBV12-3/TRBV12-4	-	TRBJ1-2	-	CASSSTGNNYGYTF	TGTGCCAGCAGTTCCACAGGGAACAACTATGGCTACACCTTC
TRBV11-2	TRBD2	TRBJ2-7	few	CASSDNGTSALHEQYF	TGTGCCAGCAGCGATAATGGGACTAGCGCCCTCCACGAGCAGTACTTC
TRBV4-1	TRBD2	TRBJ2-7	-	CASSPEPGVGEGYEQYF	TGCGCCAGCAGCCCCGAACCGGGGGTAGGGGAGGGCTACGAGCAGTACTTC
TRBV3-1	TRBD2	TRBJ2-3	-	CASSQDHISGTSGGDQYF	TGTGCCAGCAGCCAAGATCATATTTCGGGGACTAGCGGGGGGGACCAGTATTTT
TRBV30	-	TRBJ2-2	few	CAYRLGSNTGELFF	TGTGCCTACAGACTGGGGTCGAACACCGGGGAGCTGTTTTTT
TRBV5-6	TRBD2	TRBJ2-2	-	CASSRSLAGVTGELFF	TGTGCCAGCAGCCGGTCTCTAGCGGGAGTCACCGGGGAGCTGTTTTTT